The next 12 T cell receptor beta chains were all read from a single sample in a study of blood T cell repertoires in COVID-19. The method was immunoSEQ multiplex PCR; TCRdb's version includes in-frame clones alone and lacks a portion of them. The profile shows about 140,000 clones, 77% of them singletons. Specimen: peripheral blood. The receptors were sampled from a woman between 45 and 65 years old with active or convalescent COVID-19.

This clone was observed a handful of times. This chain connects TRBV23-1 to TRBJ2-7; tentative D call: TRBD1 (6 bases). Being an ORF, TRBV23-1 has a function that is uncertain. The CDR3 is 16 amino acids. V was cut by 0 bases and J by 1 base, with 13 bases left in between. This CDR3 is CASSQSPGGRSYEQYF. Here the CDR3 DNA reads TGCGCCAGCAGTCAATCTCCTGGGGGCCGATCCTACGAGCAGTACTTC.

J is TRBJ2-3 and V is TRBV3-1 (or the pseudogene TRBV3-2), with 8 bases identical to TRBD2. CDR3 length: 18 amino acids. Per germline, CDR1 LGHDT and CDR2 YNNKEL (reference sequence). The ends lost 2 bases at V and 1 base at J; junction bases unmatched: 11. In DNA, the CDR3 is TGTGCCAGCAGCCAAAGCCCAACGAGCGGGGGCGGCACAGATACGCAGTATTTT. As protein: CASSQSPTSGGGTDTQYF.

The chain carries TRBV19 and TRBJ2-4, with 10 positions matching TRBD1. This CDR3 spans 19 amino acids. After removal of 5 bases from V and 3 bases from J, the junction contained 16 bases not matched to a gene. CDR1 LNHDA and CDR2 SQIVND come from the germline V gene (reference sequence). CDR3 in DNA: TGTGCCAGTAGTCCCCAGGGGGTTAGACAGGGGGCGGGCAAAAACATTCAGTACTTC. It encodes CASSPQGVRQGAGKNIQYF.

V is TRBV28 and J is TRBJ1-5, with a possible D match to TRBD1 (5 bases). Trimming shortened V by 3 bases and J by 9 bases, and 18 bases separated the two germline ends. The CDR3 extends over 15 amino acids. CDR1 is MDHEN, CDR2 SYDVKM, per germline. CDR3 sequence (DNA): TGTGCCAGCAGTTTGCGTGTGGCGGTTCAGGGGCCCCAGCATTTT. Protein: CASSLRVAVQGPQHF.

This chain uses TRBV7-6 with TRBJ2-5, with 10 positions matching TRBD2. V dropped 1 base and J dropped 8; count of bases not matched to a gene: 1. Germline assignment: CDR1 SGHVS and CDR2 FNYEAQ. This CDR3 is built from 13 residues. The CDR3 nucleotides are TGTGCCAGCAGCTTAGGGACTAGCGGAACCCAGTACTTC. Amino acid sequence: CASSLGTSGTQYF.

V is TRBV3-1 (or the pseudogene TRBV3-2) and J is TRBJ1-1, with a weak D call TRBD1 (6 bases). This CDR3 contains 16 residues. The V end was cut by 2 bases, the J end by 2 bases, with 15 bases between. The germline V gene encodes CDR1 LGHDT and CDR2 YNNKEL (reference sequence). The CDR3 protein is CASSQSGVQGNTEAFF. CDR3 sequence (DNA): TGTGCCAGCAGCCAAAGTGGGGTACAGGGTAACACTGAAGCTTTCTTT.

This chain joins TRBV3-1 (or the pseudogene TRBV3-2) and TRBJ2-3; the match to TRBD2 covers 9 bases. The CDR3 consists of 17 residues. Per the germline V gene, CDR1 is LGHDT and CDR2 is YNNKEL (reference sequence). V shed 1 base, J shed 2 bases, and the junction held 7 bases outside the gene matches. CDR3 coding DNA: TGTGCCAGCAGCCAAGGGGTAGCGGGGGCCCTCACAGATACGCAGTATTTT. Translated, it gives CASSQGVAGALTDTQYF.

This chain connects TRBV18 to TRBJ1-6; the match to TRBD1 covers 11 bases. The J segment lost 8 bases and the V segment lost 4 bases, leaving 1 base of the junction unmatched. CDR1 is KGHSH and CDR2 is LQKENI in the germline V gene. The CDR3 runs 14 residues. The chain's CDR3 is CASSRDRGDSPLHF. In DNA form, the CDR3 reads TGTGCCAGCTCACGGGACAGGGGGGATTCACCCCTCCACTTT.

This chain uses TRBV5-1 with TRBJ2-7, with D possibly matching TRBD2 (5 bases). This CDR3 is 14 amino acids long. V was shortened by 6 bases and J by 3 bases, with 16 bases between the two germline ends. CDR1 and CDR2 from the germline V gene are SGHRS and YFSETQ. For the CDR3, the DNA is TGCGCCAGCACCGTTTCTGGCGGACTCTACGAGCAGTACTTC. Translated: CASTVSGGLYEQYF.

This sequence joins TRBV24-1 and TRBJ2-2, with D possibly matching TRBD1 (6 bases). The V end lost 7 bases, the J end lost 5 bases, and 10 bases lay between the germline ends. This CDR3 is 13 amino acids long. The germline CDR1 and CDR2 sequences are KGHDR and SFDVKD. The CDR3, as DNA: TGTGCCACCAGGGGGACATCGACCGGGGAGCTGTTTTTT. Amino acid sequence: CATRGTSTGELFF.

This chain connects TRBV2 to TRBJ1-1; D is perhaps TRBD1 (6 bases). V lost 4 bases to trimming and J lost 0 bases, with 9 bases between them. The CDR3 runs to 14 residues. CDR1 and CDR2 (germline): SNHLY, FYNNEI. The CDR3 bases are TGTGCCAGCAGTGTGGACAGCATGAACACTGAAGCTTTCTTT. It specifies CASSVDSMNTEAFF.

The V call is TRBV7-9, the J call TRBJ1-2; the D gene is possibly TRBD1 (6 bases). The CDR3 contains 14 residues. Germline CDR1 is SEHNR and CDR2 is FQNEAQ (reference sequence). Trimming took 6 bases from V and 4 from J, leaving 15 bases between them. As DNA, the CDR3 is TGTGCCAGCAGTTTACAGGGAGGAACCTATGGCTACACCTTC. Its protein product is CASSLQGGTYGYTF.